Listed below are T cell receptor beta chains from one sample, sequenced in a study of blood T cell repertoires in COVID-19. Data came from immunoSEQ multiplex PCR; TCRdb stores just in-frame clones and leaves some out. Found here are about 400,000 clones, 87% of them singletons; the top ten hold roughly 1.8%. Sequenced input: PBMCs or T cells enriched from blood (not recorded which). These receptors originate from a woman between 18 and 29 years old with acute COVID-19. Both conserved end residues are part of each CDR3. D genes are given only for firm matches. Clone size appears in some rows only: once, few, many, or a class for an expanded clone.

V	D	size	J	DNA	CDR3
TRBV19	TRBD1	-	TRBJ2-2	TGTGCCAGTAAAAGAGGGGACAGGAACACCGGGGAGCTGTTTTTT	CASKRGDRNTGELFF
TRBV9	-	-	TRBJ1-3	TGTGCCAGCAGCGTAGCCCAGGGTATGGGAAACACCATATATTTT	CASSVAQGMGNTIYF
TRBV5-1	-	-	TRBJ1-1	TGCGCCAGCAGCTCACAGAACACTGAAGCTTTCTTT	CASSSQNTEAFF
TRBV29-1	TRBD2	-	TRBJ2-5	TGCAGCGCGGGCCCGGGGGGTGGGGAGACCCAGTACTTC	CSAGPGGGETQYF
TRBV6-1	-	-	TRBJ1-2	TGTGCCAGCAGTGAGACGGGGTCTAACTATGGCTACACCTTC	CASSETGSNYGYTF
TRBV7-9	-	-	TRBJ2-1	TGTGCCAGCAGCTTAGATCGCCAGTACAATGAGCAGTTCTTC	CASSLDRQYNEQFF
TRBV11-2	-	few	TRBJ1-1	TGTGCCACTCTACGGGGGTATACTGAAGCTTTCTTT	CATLRGYTEAFF
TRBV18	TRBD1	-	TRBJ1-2	TGTGCCAGCTCACCCGGGACAGGAACCTATGGCTACACCTTC	CASSPGTGTYGYTF
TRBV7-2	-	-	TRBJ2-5	TGTGCCAGCAGCCTAGGGTGGGGCGATGCGACCCAGTACTTC	CASSLGWGDATQYF
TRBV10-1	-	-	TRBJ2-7	TGCGCCAGCAGTGAGGCCGGGAACTTCTACGAGCAGTACTTC	CASSEAGNFYEQYF
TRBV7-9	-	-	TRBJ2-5	TGTGCCAGCAGCTTACAGGGGAAGGAGGAGACCCAGTACTTC	CASSLQGKEETQYF
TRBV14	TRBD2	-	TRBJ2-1	TGTGCCAGCAGCCAAGGAGGGACTAGGTACAATGAGCAGTTCTTC	CASSQGGTRYNEQFF